Each of the 20 T cell receptor beta chains below was sequenced from the same sample in a study of graft-versus-host responses after intestinal transplantation. The protocol was immunoSEQ multiplex PCR, while the TCRdb copy is restricted to in-frame clones and leaves out a portion. Of about 110,000 clones listed, around 94% were seen once; the top ten hold 1.2%. The antigens these receptors bind are not known. The sample here was unstimulated CD8+ T cells sorted from spleen or lymph node cells, taken before transplant. The receptors were sampled from a human donor who was the organ donor for an intestinal transplant.

This chain links TRBV9 with TRBJ1-2, with TRBD1 identical over 10 bases. In germline, CDR1 is SGDLS, CDR2 YYNGEE. Germline trimming cut 3 bases from V and 8 bases from J; bases unmatched to any gene: 10. CDR3 length: 15 residues. In nucleotides, the CDR3 is TGTGCCAGCAGCGGCCGCGGGACAGGGGTGAGCGGCTACACCTTC. This translates into CASSGRGTGVSGYTF.

V is TRBV30 and J is TRBJ1-2; the D gene is possibly TRBD1 (5 bases). Between the trimmed V and J ends, which lost 1 base and 4 bases, there was a span of 7 bases. CDR3 length equals 12 residues. Germline V gene lookup returns CDR1 GTSNPN and CDR2 SVGIG (reference sequence). CDR3 amino acids: CAWSDQGYGYTF. The CDR3 nucleotides are TGTGCCTGGAGTGATCAGGGCTATGGCTACACCTTC.

The chain recombines TRBV27 with TRBJ2-5; D may be TRBD1 (6 bases). The germline V gene has CDR1 MNHEY and CDR2 SMNVEV (reference sequence). The CDR3 has 14 residues. Trimming stripped 5 bases from V and 2 bases from J, with 12 bases between. The CDR3 region is CASSPMDRQETQYF. CDR3 DNA sequence: TGTGCCAGCAGTCCCATGGACAGACAAGAGACCCAGTACTTC.

The chain links TRBV7-7 to TRBJ2-7; the match to TRBD2 covers 7 bases. Germline CDR1 reads SSHAT; CDR2 reads FNYEAQ (reference sequence). There are 14 residues in the CDR3. CDR3 region: CASGVGREIYEQYF. The CDR3 nucleotides read TGTGCTAGCGGCGTGGGGCGGGAGATCTACGAGCAGTACTTC.

This clone occurred a few times. V is TRBV6-1 and J is TRBJ2-7; D possibly corresponds to TRBD2 (5 bases). V lost 6 bases, J lost 2 bases, and 11 bases lay in between. The CDR3 extends over 13 amino acids. Germline values: CDR1 MNHNS, CDR2 SASEGT. Here the CDR3 reads CASRGLGAYEQYF. The CDR3 DNA reads as TGTGCCAGCAGAGGACTCGGCGCCTACGAGCAGTACTTC.

This clone was seen just once. CDR3 DNA sequence: TGTGCCAGCAGTGAAATAATGACCTCCTACGAGCAGTACTTC. It yields the protein CASSEIMTSYEQYF. This chain connects TRBV25-1 to TRBJ2-7; no clear D gene. The V gene's germline CDR1 is MGHDK and CDR2 SYGVNS. The V end lost 2 bases, the J end lost 0 bases, and 8 bases lay between the germline ends. The length of the CDR3 is 14 residues.

In DNA form, the CDR3 reads TGTGCCTGGAGTCTGGAGATGAACACTGAAGCTTTCTTT. It codes for CAWSLEMNTEAFF. The chain carries TRBV30 and TRBJ1-1, with unresolved D. The V gene lost 2 bases and the J gene lost 0 bases, with 7 bases spanning the gap. Germline V gives CDR1 GTSNPN, CDR2 SVGIG (reference sequence). This CDR3 is 13 amino acids long.

J is TRBJ2-6 and V is TRBV30, with unresolved D. Deletions cut 7 bases from V and 1 base from J, with 11 bases between. CDR3 length: 14 residues. CDR1 and CDR2 from the germline V gene are GTSNPN and SVGIG (reference sequence). CDR3 sequence reads: CASSWGSGANVLTF. The CDR3 bases are TGTGCCTCGTCCTGGGGTTCTGGGGCCAACGTCCTGACTTTC.

This chain joins TRBV28 and TRBJ2-1, with D maybe TRBD2 (6 bases). V lost 4 bases and J lost 7, with 20 bases in between. Germline V gene data show CDR1 as MDHEN and CDR2 as SYDVKM. The CDR3 is made up of 16 amino acids. The CDR3 loop is CASSSPGTRTGNEQFF. DNA of the CDR3: TGTGCCAGCAGTTCCCCCGGGACTCGGACTGGGAATGAGCAGTTCTTC.

The chain joins TRBV29-1 to TRBJ2-7; D unclear. This CDR3 contains 11 residues. Trimming took 3 bases from V and 5 from J, leaving 8 bases between them. From germline, CDR1 is SQVTM and CDR2 ANQGSEA. CDR3 sequence: CSVDWNHEQYF. The CDR3 region has the DNA TGCAGCGTTGACTGGAACCACGAGCAGTACTTC.

The CDR3 is CASSIPYQPQHF. DNA of the CDR3: TGTGCCAGTAGTATCCCATATCAGCCCCAGCATTTT. The chain recombines TRBV19 with TRBJ1-5; D unclear. The germline gives CDR1 LNHDA, CDR2 SQIVND (reference sequence). Trimming removed 3 bases at V and 5 bases at J, with 5 bases between. CDR3 size: 12 residues.

This rearrangement joins TRBV19 to TRBJ2-1, with D perhaps given as TRBD1 or TRBD2 (5 bases each). Trimming took off 8 bases at V and 4 bases at J, with 21 bases between the two ends. The CDR3 loop spans 16 amino acids. The V gene's germline CDR1 is LNHDA and CDR2 SQIVND (reference sequence). The CDR3 spells CASFWDPGPQYNEQFF. The DNA for the CDR3 is TGTGCCAGTTTTTGGGACCCGGGACCCCAATACAATGAGCAGTTCTTC. The full variable domain, in which reference TRBV19 and TRBJ2-1 provide the parts outside the CDR3, is DGGITQSPKYLFRKEGQNVTLSCEQNLNHDAMYWYRQDPGQGLRLIYYSQIVNDFQKGDIAEGYSVSREKKESFPLTVTSAQKNPTAFYLCASFWDPGPQYNEQFFGPGTRLTVL.

This chain connects TRBV7-8 to TRBJ2-1; D is ambiguous. This CDR3 region has 12 residues. Trimming pared 1 base from V and 10 bases from J, leaving 8 bases between. Germline V gene sequence: CDR1 SGHVS, CDR2 FQNEAQ. The chain's CDR3 is CASSLGAQEQFF. CDR3 nucleotides: TGTGCCAGCAGCTTAGGCGCCCAAGAGCAGTTCTTC.

The CDR3 reads CASSLCPGCTDTQYF. The CDR3 DNA is TGTGCCAGCAGTTTATGTCCCGGGTGCACAGATACGCAGTATTTT. The chain joins TRBV28 to TRBJ2-3, with D unclear. The V and J ends lost 0 bases and 1 base respectively, with 8 bases between them. Germline CDR1 is MDHEN and CDR2 is SYDVKM. CDR3 size: 15 residues. The full variable domain, with the rest looked up from reference TRBV28 and TRBJ2-3, is DVKVTQSSRYLVKRTGEKVFLECVQDMDHENMFWYRQDPGLGLRLIYFSYDVKMKEKGDIPEGYSVSREKKERFSLILESASTNQTSMYLCASSLCPGCTDTQYFGPGTRLTVL.

The sample holds a few counts of this clone. The same CDR3 also results from other DNA sequences found in this sample. V is TRBV6-6 and J is TRBJ1-1; D ambiguous. This CDR3 is 10 amino acids long. The V and J ends lost 6 bases and 7 bases respectively, with 6 bases between them. The germline V gene has CDR1 MNHNY and CDR2 SVGAGI (reference sequence). The CDR3 nucleotides read TGTGCCAGCAGGGCCGTTGAAGCTTTCTTT. Translated, it gives CASRAVEAFF.

This clone was seen more than once but under ten times. In DNA, the CDR3 is TGTGCCAGCAGTGAAACAGGAAAGGGCTACACCTTC. Translating it yields CASSETGKGYTF. This chain connects TRBV2 to TRBJ1-2; D possibly corresponds to TRBD1 (5 bases). The germline V and J ends were trimmed by 2 bases and 8 bases, with 9 bases remaining between them. This CDR3 spans 12 amino acids. In germline, CDR1 is SNHLY, CDR2 FYNNEI.

The chain has TRBV27 and TRBJ1-1; no definite D call. The germline V gene has CDR1 MNHEY and CDR2 SMNVEV (reference sequence). The CDR3 is made up of 13 amino acids. Trimming cost V 3 bases and J 3 bases, with 8 bases left between them. CDR3 DNA sequence: TGTGCCAGCAGTTTTAGAGGATACACTGAAGCTTTCTTT. It translates to CASSFRGYTEAFF.

The chain recombines TRBV5-4 with TRBJ2-3; 7 nucleotides match TRBD2. The trim removed 4 bases at V and 2 bases at J, leaving 4 bases unmatched. CDR3 length: 14 residues. Germline loops: CDR1 SGHNT, CDR2 YYREEE (reference sequence). The CDR3 DNA reads as TGTGCCAGCAGCGGGCTAGCGGCCACAGATACGCAGTATTTT. Its translation is CASSGLAATDTQYF.

This clone came up once. This chain links TRBV9 with TRBJ1-2, with unresolved D. Germline CDR1 and CDR2: SGDLS and YYNGEE. The CDR3 contains 13 residues. Trimming took off 0 bases at V and 5 bases at J, with 8 bases between the two ends. The CDR3 DNA sequence: TGTGCCAGCAGCGTAGGGCAGGAATATGGCTACACCTTC. It codes for CASSVGQEYGYTF.

The chain combines TRBV13 with TRBJ2-1; 8 bases are a match to TRBD2. V lost 6 bases to trimming and J lost 5 bases; unmatched junction nucleotides: 12. This CDR3 comprises 16 residues. Germline V gives CDR1 PRHDT, CDR2 FYEKMQ (reference sequence). Here the CDR3 DNA reads TGTGCCAGCAGGATTGGGCCCGGGAGGGCCCACAATGAGCAGTTCTTC. Protein sequence: CASRIGPGRAHNEQFF.